This TCR beta chain came from a study of shared clonotypes between healthy human individuals. Trimming shortened V by 0 bases and J by 9 bases, and 16 bases separated the two germline ends. In germline, CDR1 is SGHRS, CDR2 YFSETQ. The CDR3 has 15 amino acids. Every subset had its genomic DNA shared out evenly among several immunoSEQ plates. Sequencing used immunoSEQ multiplex PCR; TCRdb keeps in-frame clones, though not all of them. The sample has about 2.4 million clones; approximately 93% are singletons. Sequences were obtained from naive CD4+ T cells from PBMCs. Subset of the sample: CD45RA+ positively selected. The V gene is TRBV5-1, the J gene TRBJ2-1; no clear D. This sequence was found in a man between 18 and 35 years old in good health. Some clones in this sample may be carry-over from other donors' samples. CDR3 in DNA: TGCGCCAGCAGCTTGGTCGCACCTATTTTCGGTGAGCAGTTCTTC. Amino acid sequence: CASSLVAPIFGEQFF.